This T cell receptor (beta chain) was documented in a study of OX40 agonist ivuxolimab in advanced cancers. Study-level results: With doses of 0.1-3.0 mg/kg, partial responders showed among the lowest clonal expansion.

Germline CDR1 reads MDHEN; CDR2 reads SYDVKM. The V gene lost 3 bases and the J gene lost 6 bases, with 6 bases spanning the gap. The CDR3 length is 12 residues. About this clone: The antigen is not known.

Drawing of blood for sampling happened at baseline, at cycle 4 day 1, and at cycle 7 day 1. Method: immunoSEQ multiplex PCR; TCRdb's copy keeps in-frame clones and lacks some. The profile covers about 64,000 clones, with around four fifths appearing a single time and over 2% taken by the ten largest. The V call is TRBV28, the J call TRBJ1-5; possibly TRBD1 for D (5 bases). The sequence derives from an adult with an advanced solid tumor such as melanoma, head and neck, liver or kidney cancer. The sample consisted of CD4+ or CD8+ T cells sorted from blood, taken in a trial of the OX40 agonist ivuxolimab. The DNA of the CDR3 is TGTGCCAGCAGTTTTAGGGGTCAGCCCCAGCATTTT. It yields the protein CASSFRGQPQHF. Full variable domain (outside the CDR3, taken from reference TRBV28 and TRBJ1-5): DVKVTQSSRYLVKRTGEKVFLECVQDMDHENMFWYRQDPGLGLRLIYFSYDVKMKEKGDIPEGYSVSREKKERFSLILESASTNQTSMYLCASSFRGQPQHFGDGTRLSIL.